Described below is a single T cell receptor beta chain sequence and its context. Compared with germline, one end of the junction differs, possibly owing to a read error. CDR3 length equals 16 residues. From the PCR reads, TCRdb called clonotypes with MiXCR, one entry per CDR3 protein. Of about 640,000 distinct CDR3 sequences listed, about 20% are singletons. The source of the sample is a study of molecular identifiers for immune sequencing clone quantification. The sample comprised naive CD8+ T cells from blood, with Jurkat cell RNA spiked in. This sample's subset: FACS-sorted CD8+CD4-CCR7+CD45RA+ naive T cells. V and J are TRBV12-3 or TRBV12-4 and TRBJ1-1; D remains ambiguous. The sequence was collected from a human donor in good health. Some libraries in this study had Jurkat cell RNA spiked in. This CDR3 is CASSLGGSILNTEAFF. CDR3 DNA sequence: TGTGCCAGCAGCTTAGGCGGCAGCATCCTGAACACTGAAGCTTTCTTT.